This TCR beta chain came from a study of T cells after yellow fever vaccination. Study-level points and caveats: It was a weaker secondary response, yet one that peaked faster, at day 5 versus 15. The study re-detected most primary-vaccination clones after the booster (96% CD4, almost 90% CD8). Of the clonotypes, a small share occurred in both CD4 and CD8 compartments.

Note on this clonotype: Its antigen remains unidentified.

Production of TCR cDNA was by 5'RACE template switching, which also added a universal primer site and UMIs. TCRdb reprocessed the 5' RACE reads with MiXCR, giving one entry per CDR3 protein. Here the sample spans some 320,000 distinct CDR3 sequences, around 10% being singletons. Germline V gene lookup returns CDR1 SGHTA and CDR2 FQGNSA. The CDR3 is 18 residues long. V lost 2 bases and J lost 1; bases outside the gene matches: 7. The clonotype originates from a man aged 18 to 29 who received the YFV17D yellow fever vaccine. The V call is TRBV7-2, the J call TRBJ2-3; TRBD2 matches at 12 bases. This specimen was CD4+ T cells sorted from PBMCs, taken 45 days after the yellow fever booster vaccination. The CDR3 spells CASSLYASGGARTDTQYF. The CDR3 DNA reads TGTGCCAGCAGCTTATACGCTAGCGGGGGGGCCCGCACAGATACGCAGTATTTT.